These T cell receptor beta chains were read from a single sample in a study of response to subunit inactivated influenza vaccine. TCRdb itself ran the RT-PCR reads through MiXCR, one entry per CDR3 protein. Of around 300,000 distinct CDR3 sequences detected, 20% to 25% appear once; the ten largest clones hold 10%. The sample here was PBMCs from blood, taken about 19 months after vaccination. The receptor source for this set is a man between 50 and 75 years old who received an inactivated influenza vaccine. The CDR3 runs from the conserved cysteine through the conserved F or W. The D gene is left open where the match is weak. Expanded clones are given a class, and other clones once, few, many or no size at all.

clone size,V gene,J gene,D gene,CDR3 DNA,CDR3 protein
.,TRBV20-1,TRBJ2-5,TRBD2,TGCAGTGCTAGCCTAGCGGGAGTGCAAGAGACCCAGTACTTC,CSASLAGVQETQYF
many,TRBV12-3/TRBV12-4,TRBJ1-4,.,TGTGCCAGCAGTTTATTCCGGGAGGGGAAACTGTTTTTT,CASSLFREGKLFF
.,TRBV3-1,TRBJ1-3,.,TGTGCCAGCAGCCAAGGGACAGCCCGAAACACCATATATTTT,CASSQGTARNTIYF
.,TRBV4-2,TRBJ2-1,TRBD2,TGTGCCAGCAGCCAACGACTAGCGGAGTACAATGAGCAGTTCTTC,CASSQRLAEYNEQFF
.,TRBV4-1,TRBJ2-3,.,TGCGCCAGCAGTGGATCGGGCACAGATACGCAGTATTTT,CASSGSGTDTQYF
few,TRBV12-3/TRBV12-4,TRBJ1-4,TRBD1,TGTGCCAGCAGTCCCCCTATTGGGACAGGGGATGGTGAAAAACTGTTTTTT,CASSPPIGTGDGEKLFF
few,TRBV7-2,TRBJ2-7,.,TGTGCCAGCAGCCCAGGGAGTTTTGACTCCTACGAGCAGTACTTC,CASSPGSFDSYEQYF
.,TRBV13,TRBJ1-4,.,TGTGCCAGCAGCTCCCGCGGGAGTGAAAAACTGTTTTTT,CASSSRGSEKLFF
.,TRBV20-1,TRBJ2-7,.,TGCAGTGCTCCTCTTGCCGGGATCCGGACCTCCTACGAGCAGTACTTC,CSAPLAGIRTSYEQYF
.,TRBV6-1,TRBJ2-7,TRBD2,TGTGCCAGCAGTGAACAGGAGGCTAGCGGGGGACCCTACGAGCAGTACTTC,CASSEQEASGGPYEQYF
.,TRBV6-2/TRBV6-3,TRBJ2-2,.,TGTGCCAGCAGTCCCACGGGAGCTAACACCGGGGAGCTGTTTTTT,CASSPTGANTGELFF
few,TRBV7-9,TRBJ1-2,.,TGTGCCAGCAGCTTAGTACGACAGGATGGCTACACCTTC,CASSLVRQDGYTF
many,TRBV5-6,TRBJ1-1,.,TGTGCCAGCAGCCCCCGGGGGATCACTGAAGCTTTCTTT,CASSPRGITEAFF
few,TRBV28,TRBJ1-1,.,TGTGCCAGCAGACCTCCCAGCGGGGTAGCTTTCTTT,CASRPPSGVAFF
.,TRBV15,TRBJ2-3,.,TGTGCCACCAGCAAAAGACTGACAGATACGCAGTATTTT,CATSKRLTDTQYF
few,TRBV20-1,TRBJ2-7,.,TGCAGTGCTCCCAAGACAGGCTACGAGCAGTACTTC,CSAPKTGYEQYF
few,TRBV9,TRBJ2-1,.,TGTGCCAGCAGCACTGGTACAGGGACGTCCAATGAGCAGTTCTTC,CASSTGTGTSNEQFF
.,TRBV5-1,TRBJ1-4,.,TGCGCCAGCAGCTTGGAGGGGTCCGGTGAAAAACTGTTTTTT,CASSLEGSGEKLFF
.,TRBV7-9,TRBJ2-3,TRBD1,TGTGCCAGCAGCTTACTTCCGGGACAGGGGTCAGATACGCAGTATTTT,CASSLLPGQGSDTQYF
.,TRBV10-2,TRBJ1-2,TRBD1,TGCGCCAGCAGTGGACAGGGGCCCCCAGGTGGCTACACCTTC,CASSGQGPPGGYTF
.,TRBV7-2,TRBJ2-1,TRBD2,TGTGCCAGCAGCTTAGCTAGCGGGAACTACAATGAGCAGTTCTTC,CASSLASGNYNEQFF
.,TRBV5-1,TRBJ2-2,.,TGCGCCAGCAGCCCTACGGGCCCGAACACCGGGGAGCTGTTTTTT,CASSPTGPNTGELFF
.,TRBV5-1,TRBJ1-5,.,TGCGCCAGCAGCTTGGCCGGGCGAATTGATCAGCCCCAGCATTTT,CASSLAGRIDQPQHF
.,TRBV9,TRBJ1-1,.,TGTGCCAGCAGACTAGAAGACCGGGGAGCGAGAAACACTGAAGCTTTCTTT,CASRLEDRGARNTEAFF
.,TRBV6-2/TRBV6-3,TRBJ1-1,TRBD1,TGTGCCAGCAGTTACCACGGACAGGGGAACACTGAAGCTTTCTTT,CASSYHGQGNTEAFF
few,TRBV20-1,TRBJ1-6,.,TGCAGTGCTAGAGAGGGTCATCGGGATTCACCCCTCCACTTT,CSAREGHRDSPLHF
.,TRBV27,TRBJ2-1,TRBD1,TGTGCCAGCAGTTCATTGGCAGGGGGCATTGAGCAGTTCTTC,CASSSLAGGIEQFF
few,TRBV19,TRBJ1-1,.,TGTGCCAGTAACATGCCACTTACTGAAGCTTTCTTT,CASNMPLTEAFF